These T cell receptor beta chains were read from a single sample in a study of long-term antiretroviral therapy in people with HIV. The method was immunoSEQ multiplex PCR; TCRdb's version includes in-frame clones alone and lacks a portion of them. The sample carries more than 25,000 clones, 80% to 95% recorded once. Specimen: unsorted PBMCs, collected 3.1 years after starting antiretroviral therapy. The receptors were gathered from a man younger than 35 with HIV. Each CDR3 is given with its conserved first and last residue. A D gene is named only where the DNA matches it firmly. Clone size, where shown, is once, few, many, or a class for clones that have expanded.

J gene | V gene | D gene | clone size | CDR3 DNA | CDR3 protein
TRBJ1-1 | TRBV21-1 | - | - | TGTGCCAGCAGCAAAGGGGGATGGGACACTGAAGCTTTCTTT | CASSKGGWDTEAFF
TRBJ1-5 | TRBV6-6 | - | - | TGTGCCGCTGGAAGGCCCCAGCATTTT | CAAGRPQHF
TRBJ2-5 | TRBV6-5 | TRBD1 | - | TGTGCCAGCAATGGGGACAGGCATATGGGGACCCAGTACTTC | CASNGDRHMGTQYF
TRBJ1-5 | TRBV19 | - | - | TGTGCCAGTAGTATAGCGGGCGGACTGGTCTCTCAGCCCCAGCATTTT | CASSIAGGLVSQPQHF
TRBJ2-5 | TRBV5-5 | - | - | TGTGCCAGCAGCTTCCCCGGGGAAGAGACCCAGTACTTC | CASSFPGEETQYF
TRBJ2-1 | TRBV11-2 | - | once | TGTGCCAGCAGCAAGACTGGAGAGGGGATCGGGACTGAGCAGTTCTTC | CASSKTGEGIGTEQFF
TRBJ1-2 | TRBV13 | - | - | TGTGCCAGCAGCACCATGGGACGGGACACTGGCTATGGCTACACCTTC | CASSTMGRDTGYGYTF
TRBJ1-3 | TRBV5-1 | - | - | TGCGCCAGCAGCGTTCACTCTGGAAACACCATATATTTT | CASSVHSGNTIYF
TRBJ1-1 | TRBV6-5 | - | - | TGTGCCAGCAGAGCACCGAACACTGAAGCTTTCTTT | CASRAPNTEAFF
TRBJ2-1 | TRBV2 | - | - | TGTGCCAGCAGTGAACGCGAGAATGAGCAGTTCTTC | CASSERENEQFF
TRBJ1-1 | TRBV7-9 | - | - | TGTGCCAGCAGCCAACAGGTCTGGGGGAACACTGAAGCTTTCTTT | CASSQQVWGNTEAFF
TRBJ2-2 | TRBV18 | - | - | TGTGCCAGCTCAGCTGTCCCCAACGGGGAGCTGTTTTTT | CASSAVPNGELFF
TRBJ1-2 | TRBV6-6 | - | - | TGTGCCAGCAGGGGACCCATCTATGGCTACACCTTC | CASRGPIYGYTF
TRBJ2-7 | TRBV7-2 | - | - | TGTGCCAGCAGCTTAGCTGGCCTCGGGCAGGCGACTCGAGACTCCTACGAGCAGTACTTC | CASSLAGLGQATRDSYEQYF
TRBJ1-1 | TRBV5-1 | - | - | TGCGCCAGCAGCCCAAACTCGGGGCGGAACACTGAAGCTTTCTTT | CASSPNSGRNTEAFF
TRBJ1-1 | TRBV7-8 | TRBD1 | - | TGTGCCAGCAGCTCCCGGGACAGGGTGATTATGAACACTGAAGCTTTCTTT | CASSSRDRVIMNTEAFF
TRBJ2-3 | TRBV7-9 | TRBD1 | - | TGTGCCAGCAGCCGGACAGGGGGAAGCACAGATACGCAGTATTTT | CASSRTGGSTDTQYF
TRBJ2-7 | TRBV7-9 | - | - | TGTGCCAGCAGCCGCCCGGGACAAAACAACGAGCAGTACTTC | CASSRPGQNNEQYF
TRBJ2-7 | TRBV5-1 | TRBD1 | - | TGCGCCAGCAGCCGAGAGCCGGGACAGGGAAGATACGAGCAGTACTTC | CASSREPGQGRYEQYF
TRBJ1-1 | TRBV30 | - | - | TGTGCCTGGAGCGCTACAACGAGGAACACTGAAGCTTTCTTT | CAWSATTRNTEAFF
TRBJ2-5 | TRBV11-3 | TRBD1 | - | TGTGCCAGCAGCCCGACAGGGCAAGAGACCCAGTACTTC | CASSPTGQETQYF
TRBJ2-1 | TRBV15 | TRBD2 | - | TGTGCCACCAGCATTGAGACTAGCCTGGATCAGTTCTTC | CATSIETSLDQFF
TRBJ1-2 | TRBV7-9 | - | - | TGTGCCAGCACCCTAGTAGAGGGGAAAGGGGCCTATGGCTACACCTTC | CASTLVEGKGAYGYTF
TRBJ2-5 | TRBV27 | - | - | TGTGCCAGCAGTCTCCGGACAACGGAGACCCAGTACTTC | CASSLRTTETQYF
TRBJ1-5 | TRBV11-3 | TRBD1 | - | TGTGCCAGCAAATCTGGACAGGGGAATCAGCCCCAGCATTTT | CASKSGQGNQPQHF
TRBJ2-7 | TRBV2 | - | - | TGTGCCAGCAGTGGGGGGCCCTCCTACGAGCAGTACTTC | CASSGGPSYEQYF
TRBJ2-5 | TRBV5-6 | TRBD2 | - | TGTGCCAGCAGCCCCGGACTAGCGGGAGAGGCGGAGACCCAGTACTTC | CASSPGLAGEAETQYF
TRBJ2-7 | TRBV11-3 | - | few | TGTGCCAGCAGCTTAGCCGCAGGGGACGAGCAGTACTTC | CASSLAAGDEQYF
TRBJ1-2 | TRBV27 | TRBD1 | - | TGTGCCAGCAGTTTAACAGGGGAACGAGTTTATGGCTACACCTTC | CASSLTGERVYGYTF
TRBJ1-2 | TRBV21-1 | - | - | TGTGCCAGCAGCAAAGGGGATGGAAGACAGGGGGCGCTTATTGTCGGTGGCTACACCTTC | CASSKGDGRQGALIVGGYTF
TRBJ2-5 | TRBV21-1 | - | - | TGTGCCAGTTTATCAGGGCAAGAGACCCAGTACTTC | CASLSGQETQYF
TRBJ1-5 | TRBV19 | - | few | TGTGCCAGTAGTATAACAGGTAATCAGCCCCAGCATTTT | CASSITGNQPQHF
TRBJ2-3 | TRBV9 | TRBD2 | - | TGTGCCAGCAGAGGACCGACTAGCGGAAATACGCAGTATTTT | CASRGPTSGNTQYF
TRBJ1-2 | TRBV18 | TRBD1 | - | TGTGCCAGCTCACCATCGAGAGACAGGGGGGGTGGCTACACCTTC | CASSPSRDRGGGYTF
TRBJ1-5 | TRBV19 | - | once | TGTGCCAGTAGGGAGGGGTGGGGTAGGGGGCAGCCCCAGCATTTT | CASREGWGRGQPQHF
TRBJ1-2 | TRBV6-5 | - | - | TGTGCCAGCAGTTACTCGACGACTTCGGGTTACACCTTC | CASSYSTTSGYTF
TRBJ2-7 | TRBV5-1 | - | - | TGCGCCAGCAGCTTGCGAGGGAGCGGCTACGAGCAGTACTTC | CASSLRGSGYEQYF
TRBJ2-7 | TRBV11-2 | - | - | TGTGCCAGCAGCTACGGTCTTTTCTACGAGCAGTACTTC | CASSYGLFYEQYF